Below are 22 T cell receptor beta chains sequenced from a single sample in a study of blood T cell repertoires in COVID-19 (dated by TCRdb to about 2020). Libraries came from the immunoSEQ multiplex PCR assay. In its TCRdb copy, this immuneACCESS table keeps in-frame sequences only and misses some clones. Where compared with another copy, unresolved V genes explain less than half of these, and the others have no known cause. This sample is represented by about 190,000 clones; approximately 73% of them were singletons. The leading ten clones occupy 17% of the sample. Sequencing input: PBMCs or T cells enriched from blood (not recorded which). The receptors derive from a woman between 50 and 59 years old with acute COVID-19.

The table lists this clone with a few counts. The gene calls are TRBV24-1 and TRBJ2-1; 8 bases agree with TRBD1. CDR3 size: 14 residues. The germline CDR1 and CDR2 sequences are KGHDR and SFDVKD. Losses at the gene ends were 10 bases for V and 7 bases for J; bases not matched to a gene: 11. The CDR3, as DNA: TGTGCCACAATGGGACAGGCGGGGAAGAATGAGCAGTTCTTC. It specifies CATMGQAGKNEQFF.

The chain uses TRBV14 and TRBJ1-6; 7 bases map to TRBD1. This CDR3 region has 15 residues. V lost 10 bases to trimming and J lost 0 bases; unmatched junction nucleotides: 6. Germline assignment: CDR1 SGHDN and CDR2 FVKESK. The DNA of the CDR3 is TGTGCCATCCGACAGGGCGACTCCTATAATTCACCCCTCCACTTT. Protein product: CAIRQGDSYNSPLHF.

The CDR3, as DNA: TGTGCCAGCAGCTTGGTCGGACTAAATTCACCCCTCCACTTT. Amino acids: CASSLVGLNSPLHF. This chain joins TRBV7-9 and TRBJ1-6; D not certain. Per germline, CDR1 SEHNR and CDR2 FQNEAQ (reference sequence). CDR3 length equals 14 residues. The V end lost 3 bases, the J end lost 7 bases, and 10 bases lay between the germline ends.

This clone was detected a few times. This chain joins TRBV5-1 and TRBJ1-1; a weak D match, TRBD1 (5 bases). The CDR3 sequence is 15 residues long. The ends were cut back, 0 bases at V and 4 bases at J, with 13 bases in the middle. Per the germline V gene, CDR1 is SGHRS and CDR2 is YFSETQ. The CDR3 loop is CASSLEGGVGTEAFF. The CDR3 DNA sequence: TGCGCCAGCAGCTTGGAGGGAGGGGTCGGCACTGAAGCTTTCTTT.

This sequence joins TRBV5-4 and TRBJ2-7; 7 nucleotides match TRBD1. J gave up 6 bases and V 1 base, and 4 bases lay outside the gene matches. Germline CDR1 SGHNT, CDR2 YYREEE (reference sequence). The CDR3 runs to 13 residues. Written as DNA, the CDR3 is TGTGCCAGCAGCTTGCAGACAGGGCGCGAGCAGTACGTC. This codes for CASSLQTGREQYV.

The CDR3 DNA sequence: TGTGCCAGCAGCGTAGCGACAGGGCTTATGAACACTGAAGCTTTCTTT. Protein product: CASSVATGLMNTEAFF. The V gene is TRBV9, the J gene TRBJ1-1; 7 bases line up with TRBD1. The CDR3 extends over 16 amino acids. V was clipped by 0 bases and J by 0 bases; unmatched bases: 5. Germline CDR1 reads SGDLS; CDR2 reads YYNGEE. Based on the CDR3 plus reference TRBV9 and TRBJ1-1, the full variable domain is DSGVTQTPKHLITATGQRVTLRCSPRSGDLSVYWYQQSLDQGLQFLIQYYNGEERAKGNILERFSAQQFPDLHSELNLSSLELGDSALYFCASSVATGLMNTEAFFGQGTRLTVV.

The chain joins TRBV5-1 to TRBJ2-2; D unresolved. Germline lookup yields CDR1 SGHRS and CDR2 YFSETQ. V was cut by 1 base and J by 0 bases, with 7 bases left in between. There are 15 residues in the CDR3. CDR3 region: CASSLRATNTGELFF. In DNA, the CDR3 is TGCGCCAGCAGCTTGAGAGCTACGAACACCGGGGAGCTGTTTTTT.

This clone occurred once. The chain joins TRBV5-4 to TRBJ1-6; no clear D gene. This CDR3 is 12 amino acids long. Per germline, CDR1 SGHNT and CDR2 YYREEE (reference sequence). V lost 2 bases and J 7 bases, leaving 4 bases between the germline ends. The CDR3 DNA sequence: TGTGCCAGCAGCTTTCCGAATTCACCCCTCCACTTT. It codes for CASSFPNSPLHF.

This chain links TRBV24-1 with TRBJ1-1, with D uncertain. V lost 2 bases, J lost 0 bases, and 9 bases lay in between. The CDR3 has 15 amino acids. CDR1 is KGHDR, CDR2 SFDVKD, per germline. The CDR3, as DNA: TGTGCCACCAGTGATTCGCAGCGGATGAACACTGAAGCTTTCTTT. Protein sequence: CATSDSQRMNTEAFF.

V is TRBV7-3 and J is TRBJ2-3, with 9 bases that match TRBD1. CDR3 length equals 15 residues. In germline, CDR1 is SGHTA, CDR2 FQGTGA. V dropped 5 bases and J dropped 1; count of bases not matched to a gene: 4. DNA of the CDR3: TGTGCCAGCAGCAAACGACAGGGGGGCACAGATACGCAGTATTTT. Amino acid sequence: CASSKRQGGTDTQYF.

The rearrangement joins TRBV5-1 to TRBJ1-6, with 7 positions matching TRBD1. Germline CDR1 is SGHRS and CDR2 is YFSETQ. The trim removed 4 bases at V and 8 bases at J, leaving 6 bases unmatched. This CDR3 region has 14 residues. CDR3 residues: CASSPGTDDSPLHF. Written as DNA, the CDR3 is TGCGCCAGCAGCCCTGGGACAGACGATTCACCCCTCCACTTT.

This chain connects TRBV6-5 to TRBJ1-2, with TRBD1 matching over 9 bases. J gave up 5 bases and V 8 bases, and 6 bases lay outside the gene matches. Germline-derived CDR1 and CDR2 are MNHEY and SVGAGI. This CDR3 is built from 13 residues. CDR3 sequence reads: CASWTGDRYGYTF. For the CDR3, the DNA is TGTGCCAGCTGGACAGGGGATAGGTATGGCTACACCTTC.

J is TRBJ1-1 and V is TRBV6-6, with D maybe TRBD1 (5 bases). Trimming pared 4 bases from V and 6 bases from J, leaving 18 bases between. The CDR3 has 15 amino acids. Germline CDR1 is MNHNY and CDR2 is SVGAGI (reference sequence). CDR3 sequence reads: CASSSGLHIGAEAFF. The CDR3 DNA follows: TGTGCCAGCAGTTCGGGACTTCATATCGGCGCTGAAGCTTTCTTT.

The chain joins TRBV28 to TRBJ2-4; 8 bases match TRBD2. V shed 6 bases, J shed 8 bases, and the junction held 9 bases outside the gene matches. This CDR3 has 14 residues. Per germline, CDR1 MDHEN and CDR2 SYDVKM. The CDR3 DNA follows: TGTGCCAGCAGCCTCCGGGGGGGCGCGTACATTCAGTACTTC. It codes for CASSLRGGAYIQYF.

The chain uses TRBV5-1 and TRBJ1-2; 7 nucleotides match TRBD1. The CDR3 sequence is 13 residues long. V lost 0 bases to trimming and J lost 10 bases; unmatched junction nucleotides: 6. The V gene's germline CDR1 is SGHRS and CDR2 YFSETQ. The CDR3 sequence is CASSLEGTEVYTF. CDR3 in DNA: TGCGCCAGCAGCTTGGAAGGGACAGAGGTCTACACCTTC. The full variable domain, in which reference TRBV5-1 and TRBJ1-2 provide the parts outside the CDR3, is KAGVTQTPRYLIKTRGQQVTLSCSPISGHRSVSWYQQTPGQGLQFLFEYFSETQRNKGNFPGRFSGRQFSNSRSEMNVSTLELGDSALYLCASSLEGTEVYTFGSGTRLTVV.

V is TRBV5-1 and J is TRBJ2-7; tentative D call: TRBD2 (5 bases). This CDR3 has 13 amino acids. The V end was cut by 1 base, the J end by 3 bases, with 8 bases between. Germline lookup yields CDR1 SGHRS and CDR2 YFSETQ. The CDR3 sequence: CASSLTGNYEQYV. As DNA, the CDR3 is TGCGCCAGCAGCTTGACCGGGAACTACGAGCAGTACGTC.

The V and J genes are TRBV5-8 and TRBJ1-2; a weak D match, TRBD1 (5 bases). The CDR3 extends over 15 amino acids. Germline CDR1 SGHTS, CDR2 YDEGEE. The V end lost 4 bases, the J end lost 5 bases, and 18 bases lay between the germline ends. The CDR3, as DNA: TGTGCCAGCAGCCCAGGGCTCAGCGGGGAATATGGCTACACCTTC. Residues: CASSPGLSGEYGYTF.

The rearrangement joins TRBV10-3 to TRBJ1-1, with 12 bases that match TRBD1. Trimming cost V 4 bases and J 0 bases; bases outside gene matches: 3. The germline gives CDR1 ENHRY, CDR2 SYGVKD. This CDR3 is built from 16 residues. CDR3 DNA: TGTGCCATCAGTGGGGGGACAGGGGGCTTGAACACTGAAGCTTTCTTT. Encoded protein: CAISGGTGGLNTEAFF.

By sample share, this clone is medium-sized. This rearrangement joins TRBV2 to TRBJ1-1, with D hard to call. This CDR3 spans 13 amino acids. Trimming removed 1 base at V and 2 bases at J, with 5 bases between. CDR1 and CDR2 (germline): SNHLY, FYNNEI. The CDR3 sequence is CASSEEHNTEAFF. In DNA, the CDR3 is TGTGCCAGCAGTGAAGAACACAACACTGAAGCTTTCTTT.

The genes are TRBV3-1 (or the pseudogene TRBV3-2) and TRBJ2-5; the D gene is possibly TRBD2 (6 bases). Deletions cut 2 bases from V and 2 bases from J, with 12 bases between. The CDR3 is 15 amino acids. The germline CDR1 and CDR2 sequences are LGHDT and YNNKEL (reference sequence). The CDR3 loop reads CASSQNPGLQETQYF. The CDR3 nucleotides read TGTGCCAGCAGCCAAAACCCGGGACTGCAAGAGACCCAGTACTTC.

CDR3 region: CASSDSGGSPLHF. As DNA, the CDR3 is TGTGCCAGCAGTGACTCAGGTGGGTCACCCCTCCACTTT. This chain connects TRBV25-1 to TRBJ1-6, with no clear D. The CDR3 has 13 residues. Trimming removed 3 bases at V and 10 bases at J, with 10 bases between. Germline V gene sequence: CDR1 MGHDK, CDR2 SYGVNS.

This clone was observed a few times. Other DNA sequences in the sample encode the same CDR3. J is TRBJ1-1 and V is TRBV29-1; a weak D match, TRBD1 (6 bases). Trimming removed 1 base at V and 5 bases at J, with 14 bases between. This CDR3 region has 14 residues. Per the germline V gene, CDR1 is SQVTM and CDR2 is ANQGSEA. The CDR3 protein is CSVEVGGGGTEAFF. DNA of the CDR3: TGCAGCGTTGAAGTGGGAGGGGGAGGGACTGAAGCTTTCTTT.